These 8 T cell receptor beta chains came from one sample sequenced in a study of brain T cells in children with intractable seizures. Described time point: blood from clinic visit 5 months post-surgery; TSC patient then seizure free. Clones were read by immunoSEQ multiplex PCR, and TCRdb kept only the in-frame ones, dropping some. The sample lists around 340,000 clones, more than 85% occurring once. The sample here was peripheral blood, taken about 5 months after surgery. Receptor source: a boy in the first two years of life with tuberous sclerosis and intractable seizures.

CDR3 sequence: CASFEGRNTEAFF. In DNA, the CDR3 is TGTGCCAGCTTCGAGGGCAGAAACACTGAAGCTTTCTTT. This chain connects TRBV6-5 to TRBJ1-1; D unresolved. Germline lookup yields CDR1 MNHEY and CDR2 SVGAGI. The CDR3 loop spans 13 amino acids. Trimming removed 8 bases at V and 2 bases at J, with 12 bases between.

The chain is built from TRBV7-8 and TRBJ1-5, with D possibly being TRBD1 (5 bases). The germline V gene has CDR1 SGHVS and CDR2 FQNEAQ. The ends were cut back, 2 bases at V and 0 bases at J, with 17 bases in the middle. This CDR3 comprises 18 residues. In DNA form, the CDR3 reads TGTGCCAGCAGCTTAAACCCCCGGCGGGGCGATAGCAATCAGCCCCAGCATTTT. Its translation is CASSLNPRRGDSNQPQHF.

The CDR3 spells CASSLGTGPISNTEAFF. CDR3 nucleotide sequence: TGTGCCAGCAGCCTTGGAACGGGACCAATTTCAAACACTGAAGCTTTCTTT. J is TRBJ1-1 and V is TRBV7-9; possible D gene TRBD1, 5 bases. The CDR3 extends over 17 amino acids. Deletions cut 5 bases from V and 2 bases from J, with 21 bases between. Germline assignment: CDR1 SEHNR and CDR2 FQNEAQ (reference sequence).

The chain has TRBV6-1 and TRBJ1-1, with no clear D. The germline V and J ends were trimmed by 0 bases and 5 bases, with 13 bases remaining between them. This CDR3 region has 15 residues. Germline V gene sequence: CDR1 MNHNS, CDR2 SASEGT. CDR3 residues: CASSEALGFVTEAFF. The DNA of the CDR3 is TGTGCCAGCAGTGAAGCGCTTGGGTTCGTAACTGAAGCTTTCTTT.

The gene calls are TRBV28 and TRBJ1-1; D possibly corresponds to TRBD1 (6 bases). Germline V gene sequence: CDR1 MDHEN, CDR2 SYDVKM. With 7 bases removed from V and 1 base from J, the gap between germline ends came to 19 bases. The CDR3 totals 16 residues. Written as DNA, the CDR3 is TGTGCCAGCACTCCCAGGGGTTCGGGGGAGAACACTGAAGCTTTCTTT. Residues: CASTPRGSGENTEAFF.

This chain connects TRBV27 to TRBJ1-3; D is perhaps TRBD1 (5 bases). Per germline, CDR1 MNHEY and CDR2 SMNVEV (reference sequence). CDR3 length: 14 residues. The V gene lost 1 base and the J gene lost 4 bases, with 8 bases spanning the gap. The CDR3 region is CASSLWTPGNTIYF. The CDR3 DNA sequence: TGTGCCAGCAGTTTATGGACACCAGGAAACACCATATATTTT.

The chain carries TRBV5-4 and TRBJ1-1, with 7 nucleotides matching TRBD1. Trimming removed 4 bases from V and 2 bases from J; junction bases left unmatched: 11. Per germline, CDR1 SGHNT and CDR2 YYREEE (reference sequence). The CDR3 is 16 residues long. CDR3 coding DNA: TGTGCCAGCAGCACCCGGGACAGAATACGAAACACTGAAGCTTTCTTT. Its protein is CASSTRDRIRNTEAFF.

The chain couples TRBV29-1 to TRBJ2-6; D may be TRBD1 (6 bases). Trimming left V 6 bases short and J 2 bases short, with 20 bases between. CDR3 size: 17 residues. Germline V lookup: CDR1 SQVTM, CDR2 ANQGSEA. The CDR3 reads CSVDLADRGTGANVLTF. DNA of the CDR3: TGCAGCGTGGACCTGGCGGACAGAGGAACTGGGGCCAACGTCCTGACTTTC. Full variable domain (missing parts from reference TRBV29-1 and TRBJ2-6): SAVISQKPSRDICQRGTSLTIQCQVDSQVTMMFWYRQQPGQSLTLIATANQGSEATYESGFVIDKFPISRPNLTFSTLTVSNMSPEDSSIYLCSVDLADRGTGANVLTFGAGSRLTVL.